Shown below are 26 T cell receptor beta chains from a single sample sequenced in a study of vaccination and CD4 T cells after COVID-19. Sequenced with the Oncomine TCR Beta short-read assay was DNA taken from cultured CD4+ T cells. MiXCR was run by TCRdb on the PCR reads, yielding one entry per CDR3 protein. The table has 15,000 to 20,000 distinct CDR3 sequences, 30% to 40% seen once. Treatment given: roughly 10-day PBMC culture with coronavirus spike peptide pools or control peptides (ViraFEST assay). No cognate antigen is known for these TCRs. The sample in question was CD4+ T cells from blood, cultured in vitro, obtained before SARS-CoV-2 vaccination. These receptors came from a human donor who received a COVID-19 vaccine.

This clonotype was picked up a small number of times. The gene calls are TRBV24-1 and TRBJ2-3, with D perhaps assigned TRBD1 or TRBD2 (5 bases each). The CDR3 covers 15 residues. Deletions cut 2 bases from V and 3 bases from J, with 11 bases between. Germline V gene sequence: CDR1 KGHDR, CDR2 SFDVKD. CDR3 DNA sequence: TGTGCCACCAGTGATTCGGGGCAGATTACAGATACGCAGTATTTT. Its protein product is CATSDSGQITDTQYF.

CDR3 DNA: TGCAGTGCTAGCCCCCAGGGGGCTAACTATGGCTACACCTTC. It is translated as CSASPQGANYGYTF. The chain has TRBV20-1 and TRBJ1-2; 7 bases fit TRBD1. The CDR3 loop spans 14 amino acids. V was clipped by 3 bases and J by 0 bases; unmatched bases: 4. Germline V CDR1 and CDR2: DFQATT, SNEGSKA (reference sequence).

The rearrangement links TRBV10-2 to TRBJ2-5, with 14 positions matching TRBD2. Germline CDR1 and CDR2: WSHSY and SAAADI. Trimming removed 4 bases from V and 5 bases from J; junction bases left unmatched: 3. The CDR3 is 15 amino acids. CDR3 region: CASSGTSGGLETQYF. The CDR3 nucleotides are TGCGCCAGCAGTGGGACTAGCGGGGGGCTCGAGACCCAGTACTTC.

The chain employs TRBV29-1 and TRBJ1-1; 8 bases map to TRBD1. Per germline, CDR1 SQVTM and CDR2 ANQGSEA. The V gene end was trimmed by 4 bases and the J gene end by 7 bases; junction bases not matched to a gene: 11. The CDR3 spans 14 residues. The CDR3 sequence: CSVVVGQGGFEAFF. DNA for the CDR3: TGCAGCGTTGTAGTAGGACAGGGAGGTTTTGAAGCTTTCTTT.

The V call is TRBV12-3 or TRBV12-4, the J call TRBJ1-1; D remains unclear. This CDR3 region has 13 residues. V was pared by 5 bases and J by 1 base, with 8 bases between. This chain's CDR3 is CASSLTRNTEAFF. The CDR3 DNA follows: TGTGCCAGCAGTCTAACACGGAACACTGAAGCTTTCTTT.

A few counts support this clonotype. The chain couples TRBV7-9 to TRBJ1-1, with unresolved D. Trimming removed 6 bases from V and 1 base from J, with 9 bases in between. CDR1 SEHNR and CDR2 FQNEAQ come from the germline V gene (reference sequence). The CDR3 consists of 13 residues. This CDR3 is CASRKLGNTEAFF. CDR3 nucleotide sequence: TGTGCCAGCAGGAAACTGGGGAACACTGAAGCTTTCTTT.

The gene calls are TRBV21-1 and TRBJ1-5; TRBD1, the table's D call, was not compared with the DNA. TRBV21-1 is a recognized pseudogene. CDR3 length: 14 residues. The chain's CDR3 is CASAGTAFNQPQHF. Written as DNA, the CDR3 is TGTGCCAGCGCCGGGACAGCCTTTAATCAGCCCCAGCATTTT.

This clonotype showed up just a few times. CDR3 bases: TGTGCCAGCAGCCAAGACAGGGTTGATGGCTACACCTTC. It encodes CASSQDRVDGYTF. The J gene is TRBJ1-2, the V gene TRBV3-1; perhaps TRBD1 as D (5 bases). Germline CDR1 and CDR2: LGHDT and YNNKEL (reference sequence). V lost 0 bases, J lost 6 bases, and 8 bases lay in between. The CDR3 has 13 amino acids.

The J gene is TRBJ1-6, the V gene TRBV6-5; perhaps TRBD1 as D (5 bases). This CDR3 comprises 16 residues. The V and J ends lost 2 bases and 7 bases respectively, with 15 bases between them. Germline loops: CDR1 MNHEY, CDR2 SVGAGI. CDR3 bases: TGTGCCAGCAGTTACACATTTCCAGGGTGGAATTCACCCCTCCACTTT. It specifies CASSYTFPGWNSPLHF.

This clonotype was recorded once. This chain connects TRBV7-2 to TRBJ2-5; 7 bases are shared with TRBD2. This CDR3 contains 19 residues. V trimming: 3 bases; J trimming: 4 bases; junction bases outside the gene matches: 20. Per germline, CDR1 SGHTA and CDR2 FQGNSA. CDR3 protein: CASSFTWATTLGGGETQYF. CDR3 sequence (DNA): TGTGCCAGCAGCTTTACGTGGGCTACAACCCTGGGGGGGGGAGAGACCCAGTACTTC.

This clonotype has more than one count but fewer than ten. J is TRBJ1-6 and V is TRBV7-2; 11 bases map to TRBD1. Per the germline V gene, CDR1 is SGHTA and CDR2 is FQGNSA. V was pared by 4 bases and J by 4 bases, with 6 bases of the junction left unmatched. The CDR3 loop spans 17 amino acids. The CDR3 DNA is TGTGCCAGCAGCTCACGGGGACAGGGGGTGTATAATTCACCCCTCCACTTT. Translating it yields CASSSRGQGVYNSPLHF. The variable domain in full, with the rest retrieved from reference TRBV7-2 and TRBJ1-6, is GAGVSQSPSNKVTEKGKDVELRCDPISGHTALYWYRQSLGQGLEFLIYFQGNSAPDKSGLPSDRFSAERTGGSVSTLTIQRTQQEDSAVYLCASSSRGQGVYNSPLHFGNGTRLTVT.

The chain couples TRBV25-1 to TRBJ2-7, with D tentatively TRBD1 (6 bases). CDR1 and CDR2 (germline): MGHDK, SYGVNS. Trimming cost V 5 bases and J 5 bases, with 16 bases left between them. This CDR3 contains 14 residues. CDR3 coding DNA: TGTGCCAGCAGTACAGGGATAATGGTTAACGAGCAGTACTTC. Its protein product is CASSTGIMVNEQYF.

This clonotype appeared once. The chain links TRBV5-5 to TRBJ2-3, with D perhaps TRBD1 or TRBD2 (6 bases each). The germline CDR1 and CDR2 sequences are SGHKS and YYEKEE (reference sequence). This CDR3 region has 14 residues. V dropped 4 bases and J dropped 4 bases, with 13 bases sitting between them. The CDR3 coding sequence is TGTGCCAGCAGCCAGGAGGGGGAGGCAGATACGCAGTATTTT. Its translation: CASSQEGEADTQYF.

This chain joins TRBV7-9 and TRBJ1-2; a possible D gene is TRBD1 (5 bases). The V end lost 3 bases, the J end lost 2 bases, and 7 bases lay between the germline ends. The CDR3 is 13 residues long. The germline CDR1 and CDR2 sequences are SEHNR and FQNEAQ (reference sequence). CDR3 sequence reads: CASSFGGNYGYTF. The CDR3, as DNA: TGTGCCAGCAGCTTCGGGGGGAACTATGGCTACACCTTC.

This clonotype occurred a few times. The rearrangement links TRBV7-3 to TRBJ2-3; D is possibly TRBD1 (6 bases). CDR3 length: 15 amino acids. The V end lost 5 bases, the J end lost 6 bases, and 18 bases lay between the germline ends. Germline CDR1 reads SGHTA; CDR2 reads FQGTGA. Here the CDR3 DNA reads TGTGCCAGCAGCCCCACAGGGACGTTCCGTGATACGCAGTATTTT. Its translation is CASSPTGTFRDTQYF.

The chain links TRBV7-2 to TRBJ1-1; 7 bases fit TRBD1. J lost 0 bases, V lost 1 base, and 11 bases had no gene match. This CDR3 comprises 18 residues. Looked up from germline, CDR1 is SGHTA and CDR2 is FQGNSA. The CDR3 region is CASSLGRRRTGLNTEAFF. CDR3 in DNA: TGTGCCAGCAGCTTAGGAAGAAGGAGGACAGGACTGAACACTGAAGCTTTCTTT.

This clonotype was counted a few times. An end of the junction differs from the germline gene, which may be a read error. The J gene is TRBJ1-2, the V gene TRBV20-1, with D perhaps matching TRBD1 (5 bases). This CDR3 has 15 residues. Looked up from germline, CDR1 is DFQATT and CDR2 is SNEGSKA (reference sequence). The CDR3 DNA reads TGCAGTGCTAGAGCCCCAGGGTTGCCAGGGCCCCCCCATTATTTC. Amino acids: CSARAPGLPGPPHYF.

The sample holds a few counts of this clonotype. The gene calls are TRBV20-1 and TRBJ1-2; no firm D call. This CDR3 has 14 amino acids. Germline CDR1 reads DFQATT; CDR2 reads SNEGSKA (reference sequence). Trimming took 2 bases from V and 4 from J, leaving 14 bases between them. CDR3 nucleotide sequence: TGCAGTGCTAGACCCTTGCGGGGAACCTATGGCTACACCTTC. Residues: CSARPLRGTYGYTF.

The chain is built from TRBV28 and TRBJ1-2, with D perhaps matching TRBD1 (6 bases). The CDR3 is 15 amino acids. Germline CDR1 MDHEN, CDR2 SYDVKM. The V end was cut by 3 bases, the J end by 6 bases, with 17 bases between. The CDR3 loop reads CASSFPQGGIDGYTF. The DNA for the CDR3 is TGTGCCAGCAGTTTCCCACAAGGGGGGATCGATGGCTACACCTTC.

J is TRBJ2-3 and V is TRBV21-1; the tabulated D call, TRBD2, remains unverified against the DNA. TRBV21-1 is a listed pseudogene. The CDR3 is made up of 17 amino acids. The CDR3 protein is CASSKVLLAGGTDTQYF. The CDR3 bases are TGTGCCAGCAGCAAAGTCCTGCTAGCGGGGGGTACAGATACGCAGTATTTT.

The chain is built from TRBV12-5 and TRBJ1-5; D not resolved. The CDR3 is 19 amino acids. V lost 0 bases, J lost 2 bases, and 20 bases lay in between. CDR1 and CDR2 from the germline V gene are LGHNT and FRNRAP. The CDR3 sequence: CASGLVRDGEIGGNQPQHF. The CDR3 region has the DNA TGTGCTAGTGGTTTGGTGCGAGACGGGGAAATCGGGGGCAATCAGCCCCAGCATTTT.

The chain joins TRBV20-1 to TRBJ1-6, with 7 bases fitting TRBD1. Germline CDR1 reads DFQATT; CDR2 reads SNEGSKA (reference sequence). CDR3 length: 15 residues. With V trimmed by 0 bases and J by 10 bases, 9 bases remained unmatched. The CDR3 loop reads CSARDPGRGGSPLHF. The DNA for the CDR3 is TGCAGTGCTAGAGATCCAGGCAGGGGGGGGTCACCCCTCCACTTT.

This rearrangement joins TRBV19 to TRBJ2-7; weak D call: TRBD1 (6 bases). This CDR3 is 14 amino acids long. Trimming took off 6 bases at V and 1 base at J, with 13 bases between the two ends. Looked up from germline, CDR1 is LNHDA and CDR2 is SQIVND (reference sequence). CDR3 nucleotides: TGTGCCAGTAGCCCTGGACAGAATTCCTACGAGCAGTACTTC. Amino acids: CASSPGQNSYEQYF.

This clonotype was picked up a small number of times. This chain links TRBV5-4 with TRBJ1-2, with D perhaps matching TRBD1 (5 bases). V was clipped by 2 bases and J by 2 bases, with 7 bases between them. The germline V gene encodes CDR1 SGHNT and CDR2 YYREEE (reference sequence). The CDR3 is made up of 13 amino acids. The CDR3 coding sequence is TGTGCCAGCAGCTTCTGGGGGAACTATGGCTACACCTTC. Translated, it gives CASSFWGNYGYTF.

This chain links TRBV2 with TRBJ2-3; 15 nucleotides align to TRBD2. The CDR3 covers 17 residues. Germline V gene sequence: CDR1 SNHLY, CDR2 FYNNEI. Losses at the gene ends were 6 bases for V and 4 bases for J; bases not matched to a gene: 8. CDR3: CASSPGLAGGAADTQYF. The CDR3 DNA follows: TGTGCCAGCAGCCCGGGACTAGCGGGGGGCGCCGCAGATACGCAGTATTTT.

The CDR3 spells CASSLWDRAGNTIYF. The CDR3, as DNA: TGTGCCAGCAGTCTGTGGGACAGGGCTGGAAACACCATATATTTT. The V call is TRBV12-3 or TRBV12-4, the J call TRBJ1-3, with 9 bases lining up with TRBD1. CDR3 length equals 15 residues. Losses at the gene ends were 5 bases for V and 2 bases for J; bases not matched to a gene: 4.